This TCR beta chain originates from a study of blood T cell repertoires in COVID-19. Produced via immunoSEQ multiplex PCR; TCRdb's table is partial and in-frame only. The table records 150,000 to 200,000 clones, about four fifths of them present only once. The ends were cut back, 0 bases at V and 1 base at J, with 16 bases in the middle. This CDR3 has 17 residues. Germline-derived CDR1 and CDR2 are SGHRS and YFSETQ. This receptor was identified in a man between 70 and 80 years old with active or convalescent COVID-19. The V call is TRBV5-1, the J call TRBJ1-1; D gene unclear. Specimen: peripheral blood. The CDR3 protein is CASSLEYGEGTNTEAFF. The CDR3 nucleotides read TGCGCCAGCAGCTTGGAATATGGGGAGGGAACGAACACTGAAGCTTTCTTT.